A selection of T cell receptor beta chains follows, all from one sample in a study of follicular helper T cells after annual influenza vaccination. Assay used: immunoSEQ multiplex PCR; TCRdb lists only in-frame clones, some missing. The sample has 9,500 or so clones; about 83% are singletons. The sequenced sample was CXCR5- memory CD4+ T cells sorted from blood, obtained 7 days after influenza vaccination. These receptors originate from an adult who received the influenza vaccine. Each CDR3 is given without its conserved first and last residue. Each record gives: V gene, J gene, CDR3 protein.

V: TRBV5-1
J: TRBJ1-1
CDR3: ASSTLQGAAHTEAF

V: TRBV30
J: TRBJ2-7
CDR3: AWNPGRLAGDEQY

V: TRBV6-6
J: TRBJ1-1
CDR3: ASSFGLGGWDTEAF

V: TRBV11-3
J: TRBJ2-3
CDR3: ASSGGTSGRATDTQY

V: TRBV30
J: TRBJ1-1
CDR3: AWSVQYNTEAF

V: TRBV30
J: TRBJ1-2
CDR3: AWSRDYGYT

V: TRBV18
J: TRBJ2-7
CDR3: ASSPMGDEQY

V: TRBV6-1
J: TRBJ2-7
CDR3: ASSEGLAGFSYEQY

V: TRBV7-9
J: TRBJ1-6
CDR3: ASSLEGNSPLH

V: TRBV5-4
J: TRBJ2-5
CDR3: ASSLAGGETQY

V: TRBV27
J: TRBJ1-2
CDR3: ASSSLRQGADGYT

V: TRBV19
J: TRBJ2-4
CDR3: ASSGQEGAKNIQY

V: TRBV28
J: TRBJ2-1
CDR3: ASSSASGGPYNEQF

V: TRBV5-6
J: TRBJ1-1
CDR3: ASSLNTEAF

V: TRBV5-4
J: TRBJ2-7
CDR3: ASSWGGLVKEGHEQY

V: TRBV6-1
J: TRBJ1-4
CDR3: ASSEMYRATNEKLF

V: TRBV11-3
J: TRBJ1-3
CDR3: ASSLGQGPGNTIY

V: TRBV6-1
J: TRBJ1-1
CDR3: ASRSGPEVAF

V: TRBV28
J: TRBJ1-2
CDR3: ASSFPQGNNYGYT

V: TRBV9
J: TRBJ2-3
CDR3: ASSSAQGADTQY

V: TRBV19
J: TRBJ2-1
CDR3: ASSIVASYNEQF

V: TRBV5-4
J: TRBJ2-7
CDR3: ASGRTTSGEQY

V: TRBV7-2
J: TRBJ1-1
CDR3: ASSLWGAETEAF

V: TRBV9
J: TRBJ1-2
CDR3: ASSPRSGRANYGYT

V: TRBV19
J: TRBJ2-5
CDR3: ASRDLGQETQY

V: TRBV7-6
J: TRBJ2-1
CDR3: ASSLGTSGGAPYNEQF

V: TRBV19
J: TRBJ1-5
CDR3: ASSILDGRNQPQH